This TCR beta chain was captured by sequencing in a study of cytomegalovirus exposure and HLA in healthy donors. The germline V and J ends were trimmed by 1 base and 6 bases, with 23 bases remaining between them. From germline, CDR1 is SGHVS and CDR2 FNYEAQ. The CDR3 runs to 18 residues. The donors were part of the validation cohort, which consisted of roughly 110 subjects and was separate from the first cohort of 666 subjects. TCRdb's table, derived via immunoSEQ multiplex PCR, lists solely in-frame clones and lacks some. The repertoire includes a few hundred thousand clones, 86% of them detected once, and over 0.75% sits in the top ten.

Source material: PBMCs. This clonotype was sampled from a woman between 18 and 29 years old in good health and CMV-seronegative. The rearrangement links TRBV7-6 to TRBJ2-3; D call uncertain. CDR3 in amino acids: CASSLGRSLPAPHDTQYF. The CDR3 coding sequence is TGTGCCAGCAGCTTAGGTAGGAGTCTTCCAGCACCTCACGATACGCAGTATTTT.